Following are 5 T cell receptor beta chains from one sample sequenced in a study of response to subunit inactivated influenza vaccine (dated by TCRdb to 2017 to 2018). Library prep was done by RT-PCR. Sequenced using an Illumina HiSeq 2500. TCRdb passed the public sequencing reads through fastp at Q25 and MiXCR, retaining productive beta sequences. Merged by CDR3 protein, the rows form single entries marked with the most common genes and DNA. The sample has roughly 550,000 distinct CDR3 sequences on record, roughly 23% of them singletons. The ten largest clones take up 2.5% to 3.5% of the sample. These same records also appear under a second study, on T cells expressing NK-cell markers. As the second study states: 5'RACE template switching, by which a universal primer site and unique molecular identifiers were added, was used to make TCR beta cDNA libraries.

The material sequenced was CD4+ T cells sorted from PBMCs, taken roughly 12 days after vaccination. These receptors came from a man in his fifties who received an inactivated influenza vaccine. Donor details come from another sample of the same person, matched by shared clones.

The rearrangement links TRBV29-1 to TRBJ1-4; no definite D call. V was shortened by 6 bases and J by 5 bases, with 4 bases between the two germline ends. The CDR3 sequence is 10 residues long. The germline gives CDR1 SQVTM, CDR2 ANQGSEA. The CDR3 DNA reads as TGCAGCGTCCTAAATGAAAAACTGTTTTTT. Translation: CSVLNEKLFF.

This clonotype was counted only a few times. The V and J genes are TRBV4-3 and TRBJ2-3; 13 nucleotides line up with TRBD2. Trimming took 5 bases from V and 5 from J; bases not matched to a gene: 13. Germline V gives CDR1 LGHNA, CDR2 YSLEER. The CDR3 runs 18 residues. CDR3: CASSRGTSGRAGRDTQYF. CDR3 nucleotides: TGCGCCAGCAGCAGAGGCACTAGCGGGAGGGCCGGTAGAGATACGCAGTATTTT.

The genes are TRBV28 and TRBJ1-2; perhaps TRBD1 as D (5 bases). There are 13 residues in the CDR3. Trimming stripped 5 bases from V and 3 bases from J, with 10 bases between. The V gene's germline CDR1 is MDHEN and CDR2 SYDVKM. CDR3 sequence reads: CASSKTVHYGYTF. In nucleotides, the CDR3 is TGTGCCAGCAGTAAGACAGTGCACTATGGCTACACCTTC.

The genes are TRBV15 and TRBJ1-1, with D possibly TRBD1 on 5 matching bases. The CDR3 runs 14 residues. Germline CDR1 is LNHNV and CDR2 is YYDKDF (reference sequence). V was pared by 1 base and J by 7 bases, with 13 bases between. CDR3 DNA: TGTGCCACCAGCAGAGGGGCTATGGGGGGTGAAGCTTTCTTT. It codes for CATSRGAMGGEAFF.

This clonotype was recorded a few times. In DNA, the CDR3 is TGTGCCAGCAGCCCGGGACTAGTTTGGCTTTCGGACACCGGGGAGCTGTTTTTT. Residues: CASSPGLVWLSDTGELFF. The V gene is TRBV11-1, the J gene TRBJ2-2; TRBD2 agrees at 8 bases. The CDR3 contains 18 residues. Per the germline V gene, CDR1 is SGHAT and CDR2 is FQDESV (reference sequence). The V segment lost 5 bases and the J segment 3 bases; nucleotides outside the gene matches: 14.